This TCR beta chain was obtained from a study of T cell changes during pregnancy in multiple sclerosis. Trimming removed 10 bases from V and 8 bases from J; junction bases left unmatched: 5. There are 13 residues in the CDR3. Germline V lookup: CDR1 ENHRY, CDR2 SYGVKD. The data were produced by immunoSEQ multiplex PCR, yet TCRdb's version contains in-frame clones alone and is incomplete. This repertoire shows nearly 60,000 clones, about 90% found once; its top ten account for 0.4% to 0.5%. Source: CD4+ T cells from peripheral blood mononuclear cells, taken after pregnancy. The rearrangement links TRBV10-3 to TRBJ1-6; 10 nucleotides line up with TRBD1. The clonotype comes from a female donor in good health, enrolled as a control in a pregnancy study. The CDR3 loop reads CATAGTGDSPLHF. The CDR3 DNA reads as TGTGCCACCGCCGGGACAGGGGATTCACCCCTCCACTTT.